Listed below are T cell receptor beta chains from one sample, sequenced in a study of blood T cells in healthy people across ages. TCRdb ran MiXCR on the 5' RACE reads and lists one entry per CDR3 protein. Among roughly 800,000 distinct CDR3 sequences listed, 58% were seen once. Sequences were obtained from blood. These receptors all come from a man aged 25 to 45 in good health. CDR3s include the opening cysteine and the closing phenylalanine or tryptophan. A D gene is named only where the DNA matches it firmly. Size is stated for part of the rows, as once, few or many counts, or as a class when the clone is expanded.

d_call	v_call	j_call	clone_size	cdr3_aa	cdr3_nt
NA	TRBV27	TRBJ2-3	NA	CASSPWSVVRDTQYF	TGTGCCAGCAGTCCATGGAGCGTGGTAAGAGATACGCAGTATTTT
TRBD2	TRBV25-1	TRBJ2-5	few	CASSESSGMVETQYF	TGTGCCAGCAGTGAATCTAGCGGGATGGTTGAGACCCAGTACTTC
NA	TRBV19	TRBJ2-1	NA	CASSMRPSGFDEQFF	TGTGCCAGTAGTATGAGGCCCTCTGGGTTCGATGAGCAGTTCTTC
NA	TRBV28	TRBJ2-7	few	CALGRLPLTGEQYF	TGTGCCCTCGGCAGGCTCCCTCTTACTGGGGAGCAGTACTTC
TRBD2	TRBV11-2	TRBJ2-5	NA	CASSSGTSGGRETQYF	TGTGCCAGCAGCTCCGGGACTAGCGGAGGACGGGAGACCCAGTACTTC
NA	TRBV20-1	TRBJ2-7	NA	CSARDLGRTSYEQYF	TGCAGTGCTAGAGACCTGGGACGGACATCGTACGAGCAGTACTTC
TRBD2	TRBV4-2	TRBJ2-1	few	CASSQNLGLAGGRWDEQFF	TGTGCCAGCAGCCAAAACCTGGGACTAGCGGGAGGCCGATGGGATGAGCAGTTCTTC
NA	TRBV29-1	TRBJ1-3	once	CSAQSGNTIYF	TGCAGCGCCCAGTCTGGAAACACCATATATTTT
NA	TRBV4-3	TRBJ2-5	NA	CASSQDLTAQETQYF	TGCGCCAGCAGCCAAGATTTGACAGCCCAAGAGACCCAGTACTTC
NA	TRBV6-1	TRBJ1-2	NA	CASGEGMGYSGYTF	TGTGCCAGCGGTGAAGGGATGGGATACTCTGGCTACACCTTC
NA	TRBV25-1	TRBJ2-3	few	CASSEGGNTQYF	TGTGCCAGCAGTGAAGGGGGGAATACGCAGTATTTT
NA	TRBV6-5	TRBJ1-2	NA	CASSYPTGIGYTF	TGTGCCAGCAGTTACCCCACAGGGATTGGCTACACCTTC
TRBD2	TRBV4-3	TRBJ2-7	few	CASSPRTSGDYEQYF	TGCGCCAGCAGCCCCCGGACTAGCGGAGACTACGAGCAGTACTTC
NA	TRBV11-3	TRBJ2-3	NA	CASSLGVAETDTQYF	TGTGCCAGCAGCTTAGGCGTAGCGGAGACAGATACGCAGTATTTT
TRBD2	TRBV29-1	TRBJ2-7	few	CSVRSGSQYEQYF	TGCAGCGTTAGGAGCGGGAGTCAGTACGAGCAGTACTTC
NA	TRBV25-1	TRBJ1-2	NA	CASTGRGGGYTF	TGTGCCAGCACGGGCCGTGGGGGTGGCTACACCTTC
NA	TRBV7-2	TRBJ2-7	NA	CASRGGVRSYEQYF	TGTGCCAGCAGGGGGGGAGTTAGGTCCTACGAGCAGTACTTC
NA	TRBV2	TRBJ1-2	NA	CASSEVQHANYGYTF	TGTGCCAGCAGTGAGGTCCAGCATGCTAACTATGGCTACACCTTC
TRBD1	TRBV29-1	TRBJ1-1	NA	CSAYPWTGGFTEAFF	TGCAGCGCCTACCCATGGACAGGGGGCTTTACTGAAGCTTTCTTT
NA	TRBV28	TRBJ2-5	NA	CASRPHGGSVGETQYF	TGTGCCAGCAGGCCCCACGGTGGGAGCGTTGGAGAGACCCAGTACTTC
NA	TRBV20-1	TRBJ1-2	NA	CSARDLGGYGNTF	TGCAGTGCTAGAGATCTGGGGGGCTATGGCAACACCTTC
NA	TRBV7-2	TRBJ2-7	NA	CASSLAAALGSDYEQYF	TGTGCCAGCAGCTTAGCGGCTGCACTAGGTTCGGACTACGAGCAGTACTTC
NA	TRBV4-1	TRBJ2-3	NA	CASSQEPKSKRGLTQYF	TGCGCCAGCAGCCAAGAACCTAAGAGCAAACGAGGCCTAACGCAGTATTTT
TRBD1	TRBV20-1	TRBJ1-1	NA	CSATPGGSYMNTEAFF	TGCAGTGCTACCCCAGGGGGCTCTTACATGAACACTGAAGCTTTCTTT
NA	TRBV10-3	TRBJ2-6	NA	CAISDSTSGANVLTF	TGTGCCATCAGTGATTCTACCTCTGGGGCCAACGTCCTGACTTTC
TRBD2	TRBV5-1	TRBJ2-1	NA	CASSLVGTRGDNEQFF	TGCGCCAGCAGCTTGGTCGGGACCCGGGGGGACAATGAGCAGTTCTTC
NA	TRBV19	TRBJ1-1	NA	CASTPPGRDEAFF	TGTGCCAGTACCCCGCCGGGAAGGGATGAAGCTTTCTTT
NA	TRBV13	TRBJ2-1	NA	CASSDQSSYNEQFF	TGTGCCAGCAGCGACCAGAGCTCCTACAATGAGCAGTTCTTC
TRBD2	TRBV4-2	TRBJ2-7	NA	CASSQERSGRGDEQYF	TGTGCCAGCAGCCAAGAGAGGAGCGGGAGGGGCGATGAGCAGTACTTC
NA	TRBV20-1	TRBJ1-2	NA	CSARDLETGYGYTF	TGCAGTGCTAGAGACCTGGAGACAGGCTATGGCTACACCTTC
NA	TRBV10-3	TRBJ2-1	NA	CASRDNTGNEQFF	TGTGCCTCCAGGGACAATACGGGGAATGAGCAGTTCTTC
NA	TRBV4-1	TRBJ2-7	NA	CASGQEQPGIGEQYF	TGCGCCAGCGGCCAAGAACAGCCGGGAATTGGCGAGCAGTACTTC
NA	TRBV15	TRBJ1-2	NA	CATSRNSYGYTF	TGTGCCACCAGCAGGAATTCATATGGCTACACCTTC
TRBD1	TRBV29-1	TRBJ1-1	NA	CSVGDREAFF	TGCAGCGTCGGGGACAGGGAAGCTTTCTTT
TRBD1	TRBV12-3/TRBV12-4	TRBJ2-7	NA	CASRRGQGTYEQYF	TGTGCCAGCAGAAGGGGACAGGGTACCTACGAGCAGTACTTC
NA	TRBV29-1	TRBJ1-2	few	CSVRDRSYGYTF	TGCAGCGTCCGTGACAGGAGTTATGGCTACACCTTC
NA	TRBV15	TRBJ2-5	few	CATSRFPGGLAGIETQYF	TGTGCCACCAGCAGATTCCCAGGAGGCCTAGCAGGAATCGAGACCCAGTACTTC
NA	TRBV3-1	TRBJ2-1	NA	CASSPSLVAQFF	TGTGCCAGCAGCCCTTCCCTGGTCGCGCAGTTCTTC
NA	TRBV7-2	TRBJ2-1	NA	CASRIGNEQFF	TGTGCCAGCAGGATTGGCAATGAGCAGTTCTTC
TRBD1	TRBV7-2	TRBJ2-1	NA	CASSEGTGLYNEQFF	TGTGCCAGCAGCGAAGGGACAGGCCTCTACAATGAGCAGTTCTTC
TRBD2	TRBV11-2	TRBJ2-3	few	CASSHRPPAGTRPSSTDTQYF	TGTGCCAGCAGCCACCGCCCCCCGGCCGGGACTAGACCTTCTAGCACAGATACGCAGTATTTT
NA	TRBV11-1	TRBJ1-2	NA	CASSSVGGALRYGYTF	TGTGCCAGCAGTTCCGTTGGGGGAGCTCTTCGGTATGGCTACACCTTC
NA	TRBV27	TRBJ2-7	NA	CASSLFKGWVYEQYF	TGTGCCAGCAGTTTATTTAAGGGCTGGGTCTACGAGCAGTACTTC
NA	TRBV3-1	TRBJ2-5	few	CATGLPGQQETQYF	TGTGCCACGGGACTACCGGGACAGCAAGAGACCCAGTACTTC
NA	TRBV7-2	TRBJ2-1	NA	CASSFGSSGYNEQFF	TGTGCCAGCAGCTTTGGTTCCTCGGGCTACAATGAGCAGTTCTTC
NA	TRBV29-1	TRBJ2-4	NA	CSVVPGAWDIQYF	TGCAGCGTTGTCCCGGGGGCTTGGGACATTCAGTACTTC
NA	TRBV9	TRBJ2-7	once	CASSVDPVDNEQYF	TGTGCCAGCAGCGTAGACCCCGTGGATAATGAGCAGTACTTC
NA	TRBV9	TRBJ1-1	NA	CASSENRDSTAFF	TGTGCCAGCAGCGAGAACCGGGATTCAACCGCTTTCTTT
NA	TRBV6-1	TRBJ1-2	once	CASRNPDLYYGYTF	TGTGCCAGCAGGAACCCAGACCTCTACTATGGCTACACCTTC
NA	TRBV28	TRBJ2-7	NA	CACRRNSYELYF	TGTGCCTGTAGGAGGAACTCCTACGAGCTGTACTTC
NA	TRBV10-3	TRBJ2-1	few	CAIGPPAGLFF	TGTGCCATCGGGCCACCGGCGGGACTGTTCTTC